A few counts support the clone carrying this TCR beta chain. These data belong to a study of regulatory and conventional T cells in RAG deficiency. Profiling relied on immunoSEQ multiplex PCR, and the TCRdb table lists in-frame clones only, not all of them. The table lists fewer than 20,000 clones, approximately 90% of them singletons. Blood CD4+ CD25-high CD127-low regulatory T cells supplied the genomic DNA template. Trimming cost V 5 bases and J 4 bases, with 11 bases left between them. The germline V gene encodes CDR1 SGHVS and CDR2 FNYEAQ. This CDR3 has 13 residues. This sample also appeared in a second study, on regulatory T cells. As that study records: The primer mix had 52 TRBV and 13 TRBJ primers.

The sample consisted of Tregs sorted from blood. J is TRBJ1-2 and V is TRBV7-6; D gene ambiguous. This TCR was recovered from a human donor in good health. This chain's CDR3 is CASSDGLGYGYTF. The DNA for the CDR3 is TGTGCCAGCAGCGACGGATTAGGCTATGGCTACACCTTC.